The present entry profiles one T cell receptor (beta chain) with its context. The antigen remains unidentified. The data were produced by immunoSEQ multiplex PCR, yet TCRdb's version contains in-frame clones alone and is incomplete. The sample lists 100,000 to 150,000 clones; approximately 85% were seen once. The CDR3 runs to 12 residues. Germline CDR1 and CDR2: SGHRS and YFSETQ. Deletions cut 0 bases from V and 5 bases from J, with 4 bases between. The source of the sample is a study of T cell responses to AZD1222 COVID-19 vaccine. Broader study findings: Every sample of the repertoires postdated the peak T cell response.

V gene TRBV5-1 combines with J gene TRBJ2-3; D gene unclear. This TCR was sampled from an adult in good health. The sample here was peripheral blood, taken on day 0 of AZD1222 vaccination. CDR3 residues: CASSLEGDTQYF. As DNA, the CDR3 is TGCGCCAGCAGCTTGGAAGGAGATACGCAGTATTTT.